A single sample is the source of the 2 T cell receptor beta chains below, sequenced in a study of CD8 T cells in ankylosing spondylitis. TCRdb redid the calling of the 5' RACE reads with MiXCR, one entry per CDR3 protein. The sample shows 250,000 or so distinct CDR3 sequences, under 12% of them seen only once. Sequenced: blood, either unsorted or a sorted T cell fraction (not recorded which). These receptors came from a male donor with ankylosing spondylitis or in good health (not recorded which).

This clonotype was detected ten times or more. V is TRBV19 and J is TRBJ2-2, with D hard to call. CDR1 is LNHDA, CDR2 SQIVND, per germline (reference sequence). V dropped 7 bases and J dropped 0 bases, with 21 bases sitting between them. The CDR3 totals 18 residues. CDR3 loop: CASIPRRASQPNTGELFF. The CDR3 nucleotides are TGTGCCAGTATACCAAGGAGAGCATCCCAACCGAACACCGGGGAGCTGTTTTTT.

At least ten counts were recorded for this clonotype. The chain combines TRBV25-1 with TRBJ1-2; D unresolved. Germline CDR1 and CDR2: MGHDK and SYGVNS. Trimming took 4 bases from V and 1 from J, leaving 7 bases between them. The CDR3 loop spans 13 amino acids. The chain's CDR3 is CASSAHNNYGYTF. The CDR3 bases are TGTGCCAGCAGTGCCCACAATAACTATGGCTACACCTTC.